A single sample is the source of the 29 T cell receptor beta chains below, sequenced in a study of T cell repertoires in cytomegalovirus infection. These receptors have no known antigen. TCRdb re-called the reads through MiXCR, storing one row per CDR3 protein. The sample records 340,000 or so distinct CDR3 sequences, just under 25% being singletons. The starting material was cultured PBMCs, obtained from culture after CMV antigen stimulation. The receptors derive from a human donor in good health (CMV status not recorded). Some clones in this sample may be carry-over from other donors' samples.

This clonotype has a count of ten or more. V is TRBV7-9 and J is TRBJ2-1; D not resolved. Germline-derived CDR1 and CDR2 are SEHNR and FQNEAQ (reference sequence). This CDR3 contains 15 residues. The ends were cut back, 1 base at V and 6 bases at J, with 13 bases in the middle. For the CDR3, the DNA is TGTGCCAGCAGCTTAGGGCTTAGCCCCCCCAATGAGCAGTTCTTC. This gives the protein CASSLGLSPPNEQFF. Supplemented by reference TRBV7-9 and TRBJ2-1, the full variable domain reads DTGVSQNPRHKITKRGQNVTFRCDPISEHNRLYWYRQTLGQGPEFLTYFQNEAQLEKSRLLSDRFSAERPKGSFSTLEIQRTEQGDSAMYLCASSLGLSPPNEQFFGPGTRLTVL.

This clonotype has a count of ten or more. The gene calls are TRBV20-1 and TRBJ2-3, with 12 nucleotides matching TRBD2. From germline, CDR1 is DFQATT and CDR2 SNEGSKA (reference sequence). J lost 0 bases, V lost 8 bases, and 18 bases had no gene match. The CDR3 has 19 residues. The chain's CDR3 is CSTNRTSGKSLSSTDTQYF. Written as DNA, the CDR3 is TGCAGTACCAATCGGACTAGCGGGAAATCACTCTCTAGCACAGATACGCAGTATTTT.

This clonotype was recorded many times. CDR3 coding DNA: TGTGCCAGCAGCCCTGTGGGATGGTCGAATGAGCAGTTCTTC. Encoded protein: CASSPVGWSNEQFF. This sequence joins TRBV7-3 and TRBJ2-1; unclear D gene. Germline CDR1 SGHTA, CDR2 FQGTGA. With 5 bases removed from V and 7 bases from J, the gap between germline ends came to 15 bases. This CDR3 spans 14 amino acids.

This clonotype came up a few times. V usage is TRBV28 and J usage is TRBJ1-5, with 9 bases identical to TRBD1. V lost 5 bases, J lost 7 bases, and 6 bases stayed unmatched. The CDR3 loop spans 14 amino acids. CDR1 and CDR2 (germline): MDHEN, SYDVKM. The chain's CDR3 is CASSMGQGQQPQHF. The DNA of the CDR3 is TGTGCCAGCAGTATGGGACAGGGACAACAGCCCCAGCATTTT.

V and J are TRBV9 and TRBJ2-7; D is uncertain. Trimming cost V 0 bases and J 1 base, with 8 bases left between them. This CDR3 has 14 residues. CDR1 is SGDLS and CDR2 is YYNGEE in the germline V gene. The CDR3 DNA sequence: TGTGCCAGCAGCGTAGAAGGCCAGTCCTACGAGCAGTACTTC. This sequence encodes CASSVEGQSYEQYF. The full variable domain, its missing parts supplied by reference TRBV9 and TRBJ2-7, is DSGVTQTPKHLITATGQRVTLRCSPRSGDLSVYWYQQSLDQGLQFLIQYYNGEERAKGNILERFSAQQFPDLHSELNLSSLELGDSALYFCASSVEGQSYEQYFGPGTRLTVT.

This clonotype was observed a few times. This chain connects TRBV6-1 to TRBJ1-5, with D uncertain. The CDR3 length is 13 residues. The germline V and J ends were trimmed by 4 bases and 0 bases, with 4 bases remaining between them. CDR1 and CDR2 (germline): MNHNS, SASEGT. As DNA, the CDR3 is TGTGCCAGCAGTGTTCATAGCAATCAGCCCCAGCATTTT. It is translated as CASSVHSNQPQHF.

This clonotype was counted only a few times. The chain combines TRBV7-9 with TRBJ2-5; weak D call: TRBD1 (6 bases). CDR1 is SEHNR and CDR2 is FQNEAQ in the germline V gene (reference sequence). V lost 9 bases, J lost 1 base, and 15 bases lay in between. The CDR3 loop spans 14 amino acids. The CDR3 region is CASLTRDTQETQYF. As DNA, the CDR3 is TGTGCCAGTCTAACCAGGGACACCCAAGAGACCCAGTACTTC. Combining the CDR3 with reference TRBV7-9 and TRBJ2-5 gives the whole variable domain DTGVSQNPRHKITKRGQNVTFRCDPISEHNRLYWYRQTLGQGPEFLTYFQNEAQLEKSRLLSDRFSAERPKGSFSTLEIQRTEQGDSAMYLCASLTRDTQETQYFGPGTRLLVL.

This rearrangement joins TRBV6-2 or TRBV6-3 to TRBJ2-1, with TRBD2 matching 14 bases. CDR3 length: 15 residues. Germline V gene lookup returns CDR1 MNHEY and CDR2 SVGEGT. The J segment lost 7 bases and the V segment lost 8 bases, leaving 7 bases of the junction unmatched. The CDR3 nucleotides read TGTGCCAGCCTTTCGGGACTAGCGGGGGAGAATGAGCAGTTCTTC. Amino acid sequence: CASLSGLAGENEQFF.

This clonotype turned up a few times. CDR3 nucleotides: TGTGCCAGCAGCTTAGCTGCCCGGACGGCGTTCTTC. Its protein product is CASSLAARTAFF. The chain recombines TRBV7-2 with TRBJ2-1; D gene uncertain. Germline V CDR1 and CDR2: SGHTA, FQGNSA. V was trimmed by 0 bases and J by 15 bases, leaving 12 bases between them. The CDR3 runs to 12 residues.

The table lists this clonotype with a few counts. V is TRBV7-2 and J is TRBJ2-5; D remains unclear. The CDR3 contains 11 residues. Per the germline V gene, CDR1 is SGHTA and CDR2 is FQGNSA. With 5 bases removed from V and 7 bases from J, the gap between germline ends came to 8 bases. For the CDR3, the DNA is TGTGCCAGCAGCGCAGGCGGGACCCAGTACTTC. This translates into CASSAGGTQYF.

As DNA, the CDR3 is TGTGCCAGCAGCTTCCGAGGGGGACTTACCGGGGAGCTGTTTTTT. Translated, it gives CASSFRGGLTGELFF. The V gene is TRBV7-3, the J gene TRBJ2-2; D might be TRBD1 or TRBD2, each matching 6 bases. V gave up 3 bases and J gave up 5 bases, with 13 bases separating them. The CDR3 spans 15 residues. Germline V gives CDR1 SGHTA, CDR2 FQGTGA. The full variable domain, in which reference TRBV7-3 and TRBJ2-2 provide the parts outside the CDR3, is GAGVSQTPSNKVTEKGKYVELRCDPISGHTALYWYRQSLGQGPEFLIYFQGTGAADDSGLPNDRFFAVRPEGSVSTLKIQRTERGDSAVYLCASSFRGGLTGELFFGEGSRLTVL.

The chain employs TRBV5-4 and TRBJ2-1; 9 bases match TRBD2. The CDR3 spans 15 residues. Trimming removed 4 bases from V and 4 bases from J; junction bases left unmatched: 6. From germline, CDR1 is SGHNT and CDR2 YYREEE (reference sequence). CDR3 sequence reads: CASSATAGGYNEQFF. CDR3 bases: TGTGCCAGCAGCGCCACAGCGGGAGGTTACAATGAGCAGTTCTTC. Full variable domain (rest looked up from reference TRBV5-4 and TRBJ2-1): ETGVTQSPTHLIKTRGQQVTLRCSSQSGHNTVSWYQQALGQGPQFIFQYYREEENGRGNFPPRFSGLQFPNYSSELNVNALELDDSALYLCASSATAGGYNEQFFGPGTRLTVL.

J is TRBJ1-5 and V is TRBV5-6; D may be TRBD1 (5 bases). Germline values: CDR1 SGHDT, CDR2 YYEEEE. Trimming left V 1 base short and J 2 bases short, with 19 bases between. The CDR3 consists of 18 residues. The CDR3 spells CASSLSLMRQGGNQPQHF. The DNA for the CDR3 is TGTGCCAGCAGCTTGTCCTTAATGCGGCAGGGAGGCAATCAGCCCCAGCATTTT. Using reference TRBV5-6 and TRBJ1-5 for the parts outside the CDR3, the full variable domain is DAGVTQSPTHLIKTRGQQVTLRCSPKSGHDTVSWYQQALGQGPQFIFQYYEEEERQRGNFPDRFSGHQFPNYSSELNVNALLLGDSALYLCASSLSLMRQGGNQPQHFGDGTRLSIL.

The chain uses TRBV7-9 and TRBJ2-5; 9 bases fit TRBD1. This CDR3 has 14 amino acids. With V trimmed by 5 bases and J by 3 bases, 4 bases remained unmatched. Germline CDR1 and CDR2: SEHNR and FQNEAQ (reference sequence). CDR3 residues: CASSGDRGEETQYF. CDR3 DNA: TGTGCCAGCAGCGGCGACAGGGGGGAAGAGACCCAGTACTTC. Using reference TRBV7-9 and TRBJ2-5 for the parts outside the CDR3, the full variable domain is DTGVSQNPRHKITKRGQNVTFRCDPISEHNRLYWYRQTLGQGPEFLTYFQNEAQLEKSRLLSDRFSAERPKGSFSTLEIQRTEQGDSAMYLCASSGDRGEETQYFGPGTRLLVL.

V is TRBV7-2 and J is TRBJ1-1; the D is unclear. Trimming took 4 bases from V and 5 from J, leaving 14 bases between them. The germline CDR1 and CDR2 sequences are SGHTA and FQGNSA. The CDR3 extends over 14 amino acids. CDR3 protein: CASSSGWGYTEAFF. CDR3 DNA sequence: TGTGCCAGCAGCTCCGGCTGGGGTTATACTGAAGCTTTCTTT. The variable domain in full, completed from reference TRBV7-2 and TRBJ1-1, reads GAGVSQSPSNKVTEKGKDVELRCDPISGHTALYWYRQSLGQGLEFLIYFQGNSAPDKSGLPSDRFSAERTGGSVSTLTIQRTQQEDSAVYLCASSSGWGYTEAFFGQGTRLTVV.

The V and J genes are TRBV29-1 and TRBJ2-5, with 9 bases matching TRBD2. The trim removed 4 bases at V and 5 bases at J, leaving 8 bases unmatched. Germline loops: CDR1 SQVTM, CDR2 ANQGSEA. The CDR3 consists of 14 residues. The CDR3 DNA reads as TGCAGCGTTGGGGGACTAGCAGGGCGGGAGACCCAGTACTTC. This translates into CSVGGLAGRETQYF.

This clonotype was detected a few times. The chain joins TRBV11-3 to TRBJ2-5, with 8 bases lining up with TRBD2. Germline CDR1 and CDR2: SGHNT and YENEEA. This CDR3 region has 14 residues. The ends lost 3 bases at V and 5 bases at J; junction bases unmatched: 5. CDR3 sequence: CASSFSGVPETQYF. The CDR3 nucleotides are TGTGCCAGCAGCTTTAGCGGGGTACCGGAGACCCAGTACTTC.

The sample holds a few counts of this clonotype. The chain is built from TRBV6-5 and TRBJ2-6, with D tentatively TRBD2 (5 bases). The CDR3 has 13 amino acids. Trimming stripped 6 bases from V and 2 bases from J, with 5 bases between. Per the germline V gene, CDR1 is MNHEY and CDR2 is SVGAGI. DNA for the CDR3: TGTGCCAGCAGGCGGGCTGGGGCCAACGTCCTGACTTTC. Protein product: CASRRAGANVLTF.

This clonotype was seen only a few times. V is TRBV12-3 or TRBV12-4 and J is TRBJ2-2; 9 bases line up with TRBD2. After removal of 3 bases from V and 6 bases from J, the junction contained 5 bases not matched to a gene. This CDR3 spans 15 amino acids. The CDR3 region has the DNA TGTGCCAGCAGTTTCGGAGAGCGGGAGGCCGGGGAGCTGTTTTTT. Residues: CASSFGEREAGELFF.

The genes are TRBV12-3 or TRBV12-4 and TRBJ2-1; no clear D. V shed 2 bases and J shed 9 bases, with 11 bases lying between them. The CDR3 sequence is 13 residues long. CDR3 DNA sequence: TGTGCCAGCAGTTTAAAGCCCTCGGGTGAGCAGTTCTTC. This encodes CASSLKPSGEQFF.

The chain uses TRBV7-9 and TRBJ2-1; the D is unclear. Germline assignment: CDR1 SEHNR and CDR2 FQNEAQ (reference sequence). Trimming removed 8 bases from V and 3 bases from J, with 8 bases in between. This CDR3 has 12 residues. CDR3 sequence reads: CASRWGYNEQFF. The CDR3 DNA follows: TGTGCCAGCCGCTGGGGCTACAATGAGCAGTTCTTC. Looking up the rest from reference TRBV7-9 and TRBJ2-1 gives the full variable domain: DTGVSQNPRHKITKRGQNVTFRCDPISEHNRLYWYRQTLGQGPEFLTYFQNEAQLEKSRLLSDRFSAERPKGSFSTLEIQRTEQGDSAMYLCASRWGYNEQFFGPGTRLTVL.

The chain links TRBV7-9 to TRBJ1-1; unclear D gene. Germline values: CDR1 SEHNR, CDR2 FQNEAQ (reference sequence). V lost 3 bases and J lost 2, with 10 bases in between. There are 14 residues in the CDR3. In nucleotides, the CDR3 is TGTGCCAGCAGCTTTTCCTCAGCAAACACTGAAGCTTTCTTT. Encoded protein: CASSFSSANTEAFF.

The chain uses TRBV6-2 or TRBV6-3 and TRBJ2-1; D may correspond to TRBD1 or TRBD2 (6 bases each). Germline-derived CDR1 and CDR2 are MNHEY and SVGEGT. Trimming removed 3 bases at V and 2 bases at J, with 14 bases between. The CDR3 spans 16 residues. The CDR3 region has the DNA TGTGCCAGCAGTTATAGGAGGGGGAGTACCTACAATGAGCAGTTCTTC. Its protein is CASSYRRGSTYNEQFF.

The chain employs TRBV30 and TRBJ2-3; 8 nucleotides agree with TRBD1. Germline V CDR1 and CDR2: GTSNPN, SVGIG (reference sequence). V was pared by 5 bases and J by 5 bases, with 12 bases of the junction left unmatched. The CDR3 covers 15 residues. CDR3 coding DNA: TGTGCCTGGGGGCGGGCAGGGGGCGCGGGAGATACGCAGTATTTT. It is translated as CAWGRAGGAGDTQYF.

This clonotype turned up a few times. The chain employs TRBV7-9 and TRBJ1-1, with no clear D. Trimming removed 6 bases at V and 5 bases at J, with 10 bases between. The CDR3 loop spans 12 amino acids. Germline values: CDR1 SEHNR, CDR2 FQNEAQ (reference sequence). The CDR3 loop reads CASSLTVTEAFF. In DNA form, the CDR3 reads TGTGCCAGCAGTCTGACGGTAACTGAAGCTTTCTTT.

This clonotype was found a few times. V gene TRBV11-2 combines with J gene TRBJ2-3; D unresolved. Germline V lookup: CDR1 SGHAT, CDR2 FQNNGV. The CDR3 runs 11 residues. V lost 5 bases and J lost 7, with 7 bases in between. The CDR3 reads CASSQRNTQYF. DNA of the CDR3: TGTGCCAGCAGCCAGAGGAATACGCAGTATTTT.

The rearrangement uses TRBV6-1 and TRBJ1-5, with 9 bases lining up with TRBD1. Germline V gene sequence: CDR1 MNHNS, CDR2 SASEGT. The length of the CDR3 is 15 residues. After removal of 4 bases from V and 6 bases from J, the junction contained 7 bases not matched to a gene. CDR3 bases: TGTGCCAGCAGTGGAGGCGGGACAGGGAGTCAGCCCCAGCATTTT. Translating gives CASSGGGTGSQPQHF.

This clonotype was seen many times. The V call is TRBV7-6, the J call TRBJ2-2; D possibly corresponds to TRBD1 (6 bases). CDR1 SGHVS and CDR2 FNYEAQ come from the germline V gene. Trimming removed 5 bases from V and 2 bases from J, with 12 bases in between. CDR3 length equals 15 residues. The CDR3 nucleotides are TGTGCCAGCAGCCTGGGACAAGTCAACACCGGGGAGCTGTTTTTT. This translates into CASSLGQVNTGELFF.

This clonotype appeared many times. The J gene is TRBJ1-2, the V gene TRBV7-2, with 7 bases fitting TRBD1. CDR3 length equals 18 residues. Trimming cost V 3 bases and J 1 base; bases outside gene matches: 14. CDR1 SGHTA and CDR2 FQGNSA come from the germline V gene. The chain's CDR3 is CASSLTGPADRFNYGYTF. DNA for the CDR3: TGTGCCAGCAGCTTGACAGGGCCTGCGGATCGCTTTAACTATGGCTACACCTTC.